This T cell receptor beta chain was sequenced during a study of OX40 agonist ivuxolimab in advanced cancers. Germline-derived CDR1 and CDR2 are MDHEN and SYDVKM. V lost 4 bases to trimming and J lost 1 base, with 7 bases between them. This CDR3 has 13 residues. The protocol was immunoSEQ multiplex PCR, while the TCRdb copy is restricted to in-frame clones and leaves out a portion. Of about 81,000 clones in the sample, around 85% were seen once. The TCR originated in an adult with an advanced solid tumor such as melanoma, head and neck, liver or kidney cancer. This sample comprised CD4+ or CD8+ T cells sorted from blood, obtained in a trial of the OX40 agonist ivuxolimab. This chain connects TRBV28 to TRBJ2-5; perhaps TRBD1 as D (5 bases). The CDR3 coding sequence is TGTGCCAGCAGTTCAGGGATCCAAGAGACCCAGTACTTC. Its translation: CASSSGIQETQYF.